These T cell receptor beta chains were read from a single sample in a study of response to subunit inactivated influenza vaccine. Via MiXCR, TCRdb re-called the RT-PCR reads, giving one row per CDR3 protein. The sample holds about 780,000 distinct CDR3 sequences; around 20% are singletons and the top ten take roughly a tenth. Sequencing used PBMCs from blood, obtained approximately 5 days after vaccination. These receptors were taken from a man in his fifties who received an inactivated influenza vaccine. CDR3s include the opening cysteine and the closing phenylalanine or tryptophan. Fields, in order: D gene, J gene, V gene, clone size, CDR3 protein, CDR3 DNA. The D gene is left open where the match is weak. For some rows the clone size is stated as once, few or many, or as a class when expanded; others skip it.

D: -
J: TRBJ1-5
V: TRBV12-3/TRBV12-4
size: -
CDR3: CASRPGSSNQPQHF
DNA: TGTGCCAGCAGGCCGGGATCCAGCAATCAGCCCCAGCATTTT

D: -
J: TRBJ1-6
V: TRBV7-9
size: few
CDR3: CASSPPGGGSPLHF
DNA: TGTGCCAGCAGCCCCCCCGGGGGAGGGTCACCCCTCCACTTT

D: TRBD2
J: TRBJ2-1
V: TRBV4-3
size: -
CDR3: CASSHPTGLAGPRPYNEQFF
DNA: TGCGCCAGCAGCCATCCAACGGGACTAGCGGGACCGAGACCGTACAATGAGCAGTTCTTC

D: TRBD2
J: TRBJ2-7
V: TRBV20-1
size: -
CDR3: CSAALAGLGREQYF
DNA: TGCAGTGCTGCGCTAGCGGGCCTTGGACGGGAGCAGTACTTC

D: -
J: TRBJ2-7
V: TRBV4-2
size: -
CDR3: CASSHTDSYEQYF
DNA: TGTGCCAGCAGCCATACGGATAGCTACGAGCAGTACTTC

D: -
J: TRBJ2-3
V: TRBV20-1
size: few
CDR3: CSATREMAQYF
DNA: TGCAGTGCAACCCGTGAAATGGCGCAGTATTTT

D: -
J: TRBJ2-7
V: TRBV20-1
size: few
CDR3: CSARDRKGRVSYEQYF
DNA: TGCAGTGCTAGAGATCGAAAGGGTAGGGTCTCCTACGAGCAGTACTTC

D: TRBD2
J: TRBJ2-5
V: TRBV2
size: few
CDR3: CASSEARGRGAQYF
DNA: TGTGCCAGCAGTGAAGCTAGGGGCCGGGGGGCCCAGTACTTC

D: TRBD1
J: TRBJ2-1
V: TRBV6-2/TRBV6-3
size: -
CDR3: CASSSPTGIGLYNEQFF
DNA: TGTGCCAGCAGTTCACCGACAGGGATAGGACTCTACAATGAGCAGTTCTTC

D: TRBD2
J: TRBJ2-2
V: TRBV20-1
size: few
CDR3: CSASGAAGGGTGELFF
DNA: TGCAGTGCTAGCGGCGCGGCGGGAGGTGGAACCGGGGAGCTGTTTTTT